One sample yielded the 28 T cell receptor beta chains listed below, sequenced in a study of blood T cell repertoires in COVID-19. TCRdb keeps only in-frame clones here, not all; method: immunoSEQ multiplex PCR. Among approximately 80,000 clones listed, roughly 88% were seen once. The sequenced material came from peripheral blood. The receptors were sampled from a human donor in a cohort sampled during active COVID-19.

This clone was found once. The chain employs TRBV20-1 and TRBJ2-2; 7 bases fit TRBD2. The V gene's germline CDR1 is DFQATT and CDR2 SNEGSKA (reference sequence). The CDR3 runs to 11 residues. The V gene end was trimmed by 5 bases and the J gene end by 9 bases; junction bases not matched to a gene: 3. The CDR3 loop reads CSAYGGRELFF. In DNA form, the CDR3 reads TGCAGTGCTTACGGGGGGAGGGAGCTGTTTTTT.

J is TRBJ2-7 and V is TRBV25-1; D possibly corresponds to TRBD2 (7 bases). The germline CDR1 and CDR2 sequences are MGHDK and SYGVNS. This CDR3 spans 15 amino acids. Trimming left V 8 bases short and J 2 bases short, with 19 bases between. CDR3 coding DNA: TGTGCCAGCGGTGGGGGCGGGAGAAGCCCCTACGAGCAGTACTTC. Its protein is CASGGGGRSPYEQYF.

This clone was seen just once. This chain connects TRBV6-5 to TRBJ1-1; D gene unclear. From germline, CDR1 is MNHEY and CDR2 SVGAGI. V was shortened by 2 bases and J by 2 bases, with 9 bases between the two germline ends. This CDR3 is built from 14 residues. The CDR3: CASSYVLANTEAFF. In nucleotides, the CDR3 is TGTGCCAGCAGTTACGTACTTGCCAACACTGAAGCTTTCTTT.

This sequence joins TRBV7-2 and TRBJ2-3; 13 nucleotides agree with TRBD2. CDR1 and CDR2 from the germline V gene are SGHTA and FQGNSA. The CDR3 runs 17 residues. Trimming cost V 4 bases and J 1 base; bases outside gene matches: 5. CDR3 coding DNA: TGTGCCAGCAGCTCACGACTAGCGGGGGGCCGCACAGATACGCAGTATTTT. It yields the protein CASSSRLAGGRTDTQYF.

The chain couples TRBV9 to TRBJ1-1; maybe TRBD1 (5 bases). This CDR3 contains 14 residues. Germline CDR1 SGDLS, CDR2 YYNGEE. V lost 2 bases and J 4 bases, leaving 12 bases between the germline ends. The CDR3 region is CASSVAGLATEAFF. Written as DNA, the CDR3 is TGTGCCAGCAGCGTGGCGGGGCTGGCCACTGAAGCTTTCTTT.

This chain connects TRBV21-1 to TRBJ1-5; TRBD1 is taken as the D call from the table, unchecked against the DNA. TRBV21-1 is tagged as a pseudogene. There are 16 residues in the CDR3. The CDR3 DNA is TGTGCCAGCCGATTAAGTACAGGGAAAGGGAGTCAGCCCCAGCATTTT. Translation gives CASRLSTGKGSQPQHF.

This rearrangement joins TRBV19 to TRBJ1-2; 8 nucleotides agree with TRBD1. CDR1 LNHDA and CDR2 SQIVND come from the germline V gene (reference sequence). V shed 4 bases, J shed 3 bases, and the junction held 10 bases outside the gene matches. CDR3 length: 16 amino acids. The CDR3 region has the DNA TGTGCCAGTAGTACCGTGTGGCAGGGGGCATACTATGGCTACACCTTC. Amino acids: CASSTVWQGAYYGYTF. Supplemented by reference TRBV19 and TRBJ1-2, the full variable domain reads DGGITQSPKYLFRKEGQNVTLSCEQNLNHDAMYWYRQDPGQGLRLIYYSQIVNDFQKGDIAEGYSVSREKKESFPLTVTSAQKNPTAFYLCASSTVWQGAYYGYTFGSGTRLTVV.

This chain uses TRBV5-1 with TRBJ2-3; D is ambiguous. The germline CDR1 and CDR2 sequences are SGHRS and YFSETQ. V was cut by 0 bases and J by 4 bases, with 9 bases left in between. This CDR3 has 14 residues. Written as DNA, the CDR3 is TGCGCCAGCAGCTTGGAAGGAGTAGCAGATACGCAGTATTTT. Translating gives CASSLEGVADTQYF.

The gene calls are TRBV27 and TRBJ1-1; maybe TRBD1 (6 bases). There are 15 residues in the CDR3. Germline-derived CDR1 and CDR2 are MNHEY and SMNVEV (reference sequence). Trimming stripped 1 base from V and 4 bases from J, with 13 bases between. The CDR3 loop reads CASSLLLGAGTEAFF. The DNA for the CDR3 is TGTGCCAGCAGTTTATTACTGGGGGCGGGCACTGAAGCTTTCTTT.

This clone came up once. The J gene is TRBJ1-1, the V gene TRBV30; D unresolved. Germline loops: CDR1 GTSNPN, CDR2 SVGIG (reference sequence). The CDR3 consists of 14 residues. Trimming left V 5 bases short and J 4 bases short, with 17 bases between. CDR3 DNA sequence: TGTGCCTGGGATACGGGAATCGAGGGCACTGAAGCTTTCTTT. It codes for CAWDTGIEGTEAFF.

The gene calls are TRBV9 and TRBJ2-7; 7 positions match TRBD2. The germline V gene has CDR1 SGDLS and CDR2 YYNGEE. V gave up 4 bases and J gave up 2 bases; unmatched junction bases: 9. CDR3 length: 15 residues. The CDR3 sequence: CASSPLPGGTYEQYF. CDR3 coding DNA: TGTGCCAGCAGCCCACTCCCGGGGGGAACCTACGAGCAGTACTTC.

Written as DNA, the CDR3 is TGTGCCAGCAGCGGCTTAGCGGGAGAGCTCCGAGAGACCCAGTACTTC. As protein: CASSGLAGELRETQYF. This chain uses TRBV11-3 with TRBJ2-5, with 9 nucleotides matching TRBD2. The CDR3 covers 16 residues. The junction had 11 bases not matched to a gene; V was cut back by 5 bases and J by 4 bases. The germline gives CDR1 SGHNT, CDR2 YENEEA.

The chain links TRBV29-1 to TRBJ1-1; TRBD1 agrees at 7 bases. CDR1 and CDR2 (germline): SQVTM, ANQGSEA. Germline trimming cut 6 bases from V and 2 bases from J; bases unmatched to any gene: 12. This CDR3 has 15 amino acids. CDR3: CSVAGQEGLNTEAFF. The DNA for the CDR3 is TGCAGCGTAGCCGGACAGGAAGGGTTAAACACTGAAGCTTTCTTT. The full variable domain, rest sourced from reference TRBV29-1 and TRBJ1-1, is SAVISQKPSRDICQRGTSLTIQCQVDSQVTMMFWYRQQPGQSLTLIATANQGSEATYESGFVIDKFPISRPNLTFSTLTVSNMSPEDSSIYLCSVAGQEGLNTEAFFGQGTRLTVV.

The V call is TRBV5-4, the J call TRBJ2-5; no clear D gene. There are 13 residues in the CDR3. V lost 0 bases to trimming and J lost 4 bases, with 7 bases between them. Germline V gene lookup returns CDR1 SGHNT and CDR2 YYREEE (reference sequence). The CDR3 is CASSLGALETQYF. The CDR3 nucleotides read TGTGCCAGCAGCTTGGGGGCTCTAGAGACCCAGTACTTC.

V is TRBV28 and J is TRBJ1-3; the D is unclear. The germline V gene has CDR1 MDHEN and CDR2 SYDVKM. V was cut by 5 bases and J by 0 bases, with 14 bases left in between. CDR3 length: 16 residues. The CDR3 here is CASSPTLEHSGNTIYF. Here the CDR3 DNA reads TGTGCCAGCAGTCCCACTTTGGAGCACTCTGGAAACACCATATATTTT.

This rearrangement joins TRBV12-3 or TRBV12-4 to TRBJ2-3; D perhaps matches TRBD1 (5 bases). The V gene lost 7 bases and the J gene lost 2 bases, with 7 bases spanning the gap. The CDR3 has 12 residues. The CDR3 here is CASKTDTDTQYF. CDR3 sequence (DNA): TGTGCCAGCAAGACAGACACAGATACGCAGTATTTT.

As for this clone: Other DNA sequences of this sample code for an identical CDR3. The CDR3: CASSIGQGYRSPLHF. CDR3 in DNA: TGTGCCAGTAGTATAGGACAGGGGTATCGTTCACCCCTCCACTTT. V usage is TRBV19 and J usage is TRBJ1-6; TRBD1 aligns across 8 bases. V was pared by 1 base and J by 9 bases, with 5 bases of the junction left unmatched. This CDR3 has 15 amino acids. Germline V gives CDR1 LNHDA, CDR2 SQIVND (reference sequence).

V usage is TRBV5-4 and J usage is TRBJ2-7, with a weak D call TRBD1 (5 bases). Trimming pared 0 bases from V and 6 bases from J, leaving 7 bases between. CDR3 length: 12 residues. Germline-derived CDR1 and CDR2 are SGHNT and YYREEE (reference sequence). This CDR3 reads CASSLVQGEQYF. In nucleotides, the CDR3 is TGTGCCAGCAGCTTGGTTCAGGGCGAGCAGTACTTC.

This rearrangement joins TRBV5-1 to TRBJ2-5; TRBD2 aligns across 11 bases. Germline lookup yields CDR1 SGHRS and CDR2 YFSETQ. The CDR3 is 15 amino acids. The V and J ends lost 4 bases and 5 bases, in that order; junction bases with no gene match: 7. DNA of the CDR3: TGCGCCAGCAGCCCTAGCGGGAGGAATCAGGAGACCCAGTACTTC. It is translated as CASSPSGRNQETQYF. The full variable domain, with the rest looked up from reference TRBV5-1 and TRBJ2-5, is KAGVTQTPRYLIKTRGQQVTLSCSPISGHRSVSWYQQTPGQGLQFLFEYFSETQRNKGNFPGRFSGRQFSNSRSEMNVSTLELGDSALYLCASSPSGRNQETQYFGPGTRLLVL.

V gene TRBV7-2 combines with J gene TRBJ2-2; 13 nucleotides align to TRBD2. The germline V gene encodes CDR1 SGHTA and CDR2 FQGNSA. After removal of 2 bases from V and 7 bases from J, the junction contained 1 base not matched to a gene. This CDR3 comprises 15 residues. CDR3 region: CASSLTSGRVGELFF. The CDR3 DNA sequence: TGTGCCAGCAGCTTAACTAGCGGGAGGGTCGGGGAGCTGTTTTTT.

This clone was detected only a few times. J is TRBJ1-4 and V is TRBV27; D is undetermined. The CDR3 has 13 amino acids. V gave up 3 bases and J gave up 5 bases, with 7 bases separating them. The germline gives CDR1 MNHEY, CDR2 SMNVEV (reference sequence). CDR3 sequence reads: CASSLWQNEKLFF. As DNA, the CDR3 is TGTGCCAGCAGTTTGTGGCAGAATGAAAAACTGTTTTTT.

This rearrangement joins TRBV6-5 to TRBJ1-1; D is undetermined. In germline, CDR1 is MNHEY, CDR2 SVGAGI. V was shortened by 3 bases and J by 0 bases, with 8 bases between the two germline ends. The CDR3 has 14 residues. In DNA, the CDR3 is TGTGCCAGCAGTTATGCGGCCATGAACACTGAAGCTTTCTTT. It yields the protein CASSYAAMNTEAFF.

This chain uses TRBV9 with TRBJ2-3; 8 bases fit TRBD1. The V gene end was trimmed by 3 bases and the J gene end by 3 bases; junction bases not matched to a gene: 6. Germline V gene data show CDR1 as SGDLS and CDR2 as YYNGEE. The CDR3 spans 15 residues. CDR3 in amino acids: CASSGNRGWTDTQYF. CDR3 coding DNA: TGTGCCAGCAGCGGAAACAGGGGGTGGACAGATACGCAGTATTTT. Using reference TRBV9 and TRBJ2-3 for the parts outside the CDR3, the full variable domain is DSGVTQTPKHLITATGQRVTLRCSPRSGDLSVYWYQQSLDQGLQFLIQYYNGEERAKGNILERFSAQQFPDLHSELNLSSLELGDSALYFCASSGNRGWTDTQYFGPGTRLTVL.

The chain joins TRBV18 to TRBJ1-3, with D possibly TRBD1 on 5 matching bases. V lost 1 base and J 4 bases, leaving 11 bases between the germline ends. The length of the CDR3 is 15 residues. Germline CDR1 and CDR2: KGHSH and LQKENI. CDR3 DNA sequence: TGTGCCAGCTCACCACTCGACAGCACCGGAAACACCATATATTTT. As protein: CASSPLDSTGNTIYF. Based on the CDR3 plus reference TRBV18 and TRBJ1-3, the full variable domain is NAGVMQNPRHLVRRRGQEARLRCSPMKGHSHVYWYRQLPEEGLKFMVYLQKENIIDESGMPKERFSAEFPKEGPSILRIQQVVRGDSAAYFCASSPLDSTGNTIYFGEGSWLTVV.

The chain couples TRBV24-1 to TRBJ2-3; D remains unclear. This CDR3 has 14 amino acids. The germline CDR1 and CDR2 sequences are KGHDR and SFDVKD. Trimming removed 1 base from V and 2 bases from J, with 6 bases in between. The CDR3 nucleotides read TGTGCCACCAGTGATTTTTCAAACACAGATACGCAGTATTTT. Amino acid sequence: CATSDFSNTDTQYF.

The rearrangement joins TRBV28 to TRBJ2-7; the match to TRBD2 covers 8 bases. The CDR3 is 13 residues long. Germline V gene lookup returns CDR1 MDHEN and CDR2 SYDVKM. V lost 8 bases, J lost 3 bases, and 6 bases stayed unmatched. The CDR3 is CASRGGPGYEQYF. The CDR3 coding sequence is TGTGCCAGCCGGGGGGGCCCTGGCTACGAGCAGTACTTC.

The CDR3 sequence is CASSRGTANYGYTF. CDR3 nucleotides: TGTGCCAGCAGTAGAGGGACAGCTAACTATGGCTACACCTTC. V and J are TRBV28 and TRBJ1-2, with 7 bases matching TRBD1. This CDR3 spans 14 amino acids. In germline, CDR1 is MDHEN, CDR2 SYDVKM. J was trimmed by 0 bases and V by 5 bases; bases with no gene match: 3.

The CDR3 loop is CASSNEGNTEAFF. The CDR3 region has the DNA TGTGCCAGCTCAAACGAGGGGAACACTGAAGCTTTCTTT. The chain combines TRBV18 with TRBJ1-1, with D unresolved. This CDR3 has 13 residues. Looked up from germline, CDR1 is KGHSH and CDR2 is LQKENI. Deletions cut 5 bases from V and 1 base from J, with 8 bases between.